This TCR beta chain was captured in a study of blood T cell repertoires in COVID-19. Study-wide background: The United States, Italy and Spain were the sources of the acute and convalescent COVID-19 samples. From T cells, B-cell-depleted T cells, or PBMCs came the material, which was cDNA or gDNA.

The CDR3 has 14 residues. Germline V gives CDR1 MNHEY, CDR2 SMNVEV (reference sequence). V lost 6 bases and J lost 3; bases outside the gene matches: 8. In the original workflow: Amplification from reference gene primers served as the basis for estimated nucleated cell counts. The protocol was immunoSEQ multiplex PCR, while the TCRdb copy is restricted to in-frame clones and leaves out a portion. V and J calls and clone size follow that table, whereas D and trimming were derived from the DNA. This sample has about 300,000 clones, with about 86% found just once. The rearrangement uses TRBV27 and TRBJ2-7; 7 bases are a match to TRBD1. The TCR was taken from a woman between 50 and 59 years old with acute or convalescent COVID-19. Material for sequencing was peripheral blood. The CDR3 protein is CASSWGPGGYEQYF. CDR3 in DNA: TGTGCCAGCAGCTGGGGGCCAGGGGGCTACGAGCAGTACTTC.